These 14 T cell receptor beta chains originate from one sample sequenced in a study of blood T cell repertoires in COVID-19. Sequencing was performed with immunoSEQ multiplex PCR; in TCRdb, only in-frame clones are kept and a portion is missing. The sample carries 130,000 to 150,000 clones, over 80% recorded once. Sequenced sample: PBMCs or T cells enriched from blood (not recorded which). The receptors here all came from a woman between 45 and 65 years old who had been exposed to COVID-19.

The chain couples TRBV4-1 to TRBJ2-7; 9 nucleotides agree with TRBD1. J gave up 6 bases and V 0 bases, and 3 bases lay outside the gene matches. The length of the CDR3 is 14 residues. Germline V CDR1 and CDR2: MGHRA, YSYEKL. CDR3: CASSQDQDRGEQYF. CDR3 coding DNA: TGCGCCAGCAGCCAAGATCAGGACAGGGGCGAGCAGTACTTC.

As DNA, the CDR3 is TGCGCCAGCAGCCGCCACAGAGCCTACGAGCAGTACTTC. It codes for CASSRHRAYEQYF. The rearrangement links TRBV4-3 to TRBJ2-7; the D is unclear. The CDR3 runs to 13 residues. Germline V CDR1 and CDR2: LGHNA, YSLEER. V lost 4 bases and J lost 2, with 9 bases in between.

CDR3 nucleotides: TGTGCCAGCTCACCCGGGACAGGTCGTAATGAAAAACTGTTTTTT. Protein sequence: CASSPGTGRNEKLFF. The chain is built from TRBV18 and TRBJ1-4; 8 bases line up with TRBD1. Germline-derived CDR1 and CDR2 are KGHSH and LQKENI. V shed 3 bases and J 4 bases; nucleotides not matched to a gene: 4. This CDR3 region has 15 residues. Looking up the rest from reference TRBV18 and TRBJ1-4 gives the full variable domain: NAGVMQNPRHLVRRRGQEARLRCSPMKGHSHVYWYRQLPEEGLKFMVYLQKENIIDESGMPKERFSAEFPKEGPSILRIQQVVRGDSAAYFCASSPGTGRNEKLFFGSGTQLSVL.

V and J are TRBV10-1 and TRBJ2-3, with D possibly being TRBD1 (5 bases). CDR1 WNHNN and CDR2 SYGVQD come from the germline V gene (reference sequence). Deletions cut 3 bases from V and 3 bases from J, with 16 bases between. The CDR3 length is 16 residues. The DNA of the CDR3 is TGCGCCAGCAGTGAAATAGGCCAGGGCGGAACAGATACGCAGTATTTT. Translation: CASSEIGQGGTDTQYF.

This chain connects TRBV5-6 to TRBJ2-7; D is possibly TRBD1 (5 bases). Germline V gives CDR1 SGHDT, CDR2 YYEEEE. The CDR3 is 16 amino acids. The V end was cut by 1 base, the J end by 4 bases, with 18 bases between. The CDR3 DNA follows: TGTGCCAGCAGCTTGTCGGGCAGGGCAGGCTGGTACGAGCAGTACTTC. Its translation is CASSLSGRAGWYEQYF. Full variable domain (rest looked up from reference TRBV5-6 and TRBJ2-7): DAGVTQSPTHLIKTRGQQVTLRCSPKSGHDTVSWYQQALGQGPQFIFQYYEEEERQRGNFPDRFSGHQFPNYSSELNVNALLLGDSALYLCASSLSGRAGWYEQYFGPGTRLTVT.

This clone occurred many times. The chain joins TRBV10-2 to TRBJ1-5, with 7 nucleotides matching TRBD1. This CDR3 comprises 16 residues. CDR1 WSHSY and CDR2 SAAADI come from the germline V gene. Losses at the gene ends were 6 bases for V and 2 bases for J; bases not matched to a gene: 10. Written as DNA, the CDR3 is TGCGCCAGCAGGGATACAGGGGCCGGCGGCAATCAGCCCCAGCATTTT. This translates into CASRDTGAGGNQPQHF.

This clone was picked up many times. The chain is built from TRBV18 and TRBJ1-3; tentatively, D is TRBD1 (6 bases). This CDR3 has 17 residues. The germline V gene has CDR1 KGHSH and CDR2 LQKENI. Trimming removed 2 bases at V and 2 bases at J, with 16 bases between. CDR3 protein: CASSPFHGGRAGNTIYF. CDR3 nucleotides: TGTGCCAGCTCACCATTCCACGGGGGGCGAGCTGGAAACACCATATATTTT.

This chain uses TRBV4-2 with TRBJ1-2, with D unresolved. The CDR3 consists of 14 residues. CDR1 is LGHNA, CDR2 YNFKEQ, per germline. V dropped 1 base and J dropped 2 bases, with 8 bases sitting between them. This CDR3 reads CASSQVLENYGYTF. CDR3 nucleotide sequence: TGTGCCAGCAGCCAAGTCCTGGAGAACTATGGCTACACCTTC.

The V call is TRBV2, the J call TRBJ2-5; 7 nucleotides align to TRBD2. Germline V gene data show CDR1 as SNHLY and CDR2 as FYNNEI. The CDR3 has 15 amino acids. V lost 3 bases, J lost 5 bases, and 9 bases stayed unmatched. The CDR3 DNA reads TGTGCCAGCAGTGACGGACTAGACGGTCTGGAGACCCAGTACTTC. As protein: CASSDGLDGLETQYF.

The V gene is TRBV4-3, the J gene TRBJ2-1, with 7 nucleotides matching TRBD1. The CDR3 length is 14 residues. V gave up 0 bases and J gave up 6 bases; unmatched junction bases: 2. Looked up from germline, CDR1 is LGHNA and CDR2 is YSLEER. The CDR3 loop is CASSQEDRSNEQFF. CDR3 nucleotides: TGCGCCAGCAGCCAAGAGGACAGGTCCAATGAGCAGTTCTTC.

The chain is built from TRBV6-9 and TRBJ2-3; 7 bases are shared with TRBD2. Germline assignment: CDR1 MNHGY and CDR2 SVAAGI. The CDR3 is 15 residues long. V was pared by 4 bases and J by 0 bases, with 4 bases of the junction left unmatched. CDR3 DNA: TGTGCCAGCAGTTTGACTAGCATTAGCACAGATACGCAGTATTTT. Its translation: CASSLTSISTDTQYF.

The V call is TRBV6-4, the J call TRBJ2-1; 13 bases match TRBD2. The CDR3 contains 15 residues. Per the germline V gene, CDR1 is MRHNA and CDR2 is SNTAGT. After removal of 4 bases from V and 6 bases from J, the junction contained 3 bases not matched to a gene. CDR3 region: CASSGGTSGANEQFF. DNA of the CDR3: TGTGCCAGCAGTGGGGGGACTAGCGGGGCCAATGAGCAGTTCTTC.

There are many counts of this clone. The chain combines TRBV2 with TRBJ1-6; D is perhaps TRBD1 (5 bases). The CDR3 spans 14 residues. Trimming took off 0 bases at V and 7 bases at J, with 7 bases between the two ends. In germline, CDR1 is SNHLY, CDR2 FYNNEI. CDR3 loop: CASSEARGNSPLHF. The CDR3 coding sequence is TGTGCCAGCAGTGAAGCCCGGGGGAATTCACCCCTCCACTTT.

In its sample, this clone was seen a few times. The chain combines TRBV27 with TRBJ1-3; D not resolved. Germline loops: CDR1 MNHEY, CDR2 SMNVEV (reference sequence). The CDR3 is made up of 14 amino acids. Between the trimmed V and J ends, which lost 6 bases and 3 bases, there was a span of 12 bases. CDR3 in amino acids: CASSSTGFGNTIYF. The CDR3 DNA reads TGTGCCAGCAGCTCCACGGGGTTTGGAAACACCATATATTTT.